This T cell receptor beta chain was observed in a study of blood T cell repertoires in COVID-19. In the study overall: The origin of the acute and convalescent COVID-19 samples was the United States, Italy and Spain. In each case, the material was cDNA or gDNA derived from T cells, B-cell-depleted T cells, or PBMCs.

As originally analysed: By means of reference gene primer amplification, nucleated cell counts were estimated. TCRdb keeps only in-frame clones here, not all; method: immunoSEQ multiplex PCR. The DNA gave D and trimming, while V, J and clone size come from that table. The repertoire holds around 130,000 clones, 84% seen once, with 9.5% to 15% in the top ten. This receptor was taken from a human donor in a cohort sampled during active COVID-19. The sample taken for sequencing was peripheral blood.

CDR3 region: CASDRVRGQPQHF. The CDR3 coding sequence is TGTGCCAGCGACAGGGTGAGGGGTCAGCCCCAGCATTTT. The V gene is TRBV21-1, the J gene TRBJ1-5; TRBD1 was called by the table and not checked on the DNA. TRBV21-1 is classified as a pseudogene. The CDR3 has 13 residues.